This T cell receptor beta chain was sequenced in a study of control samples from healthy donors and cancer patients. Data came from immunoSEQ multiplex PCR; TCRdb stores just in-frame clones and leaves some out. The sample records more than 95,000 clones, roughly 87% being singletons. The length of the CDR3 is 14 residues. V lost 0 bases to trimming and J lost 9 bases, with 13 bases between them. The germline gives CDR1 SGHRS, CDR2 YFSETQ. Sequencing used blood. This TCR came from a man younger than 35 in good health. This rearrangement joins TRBV5-1 to TRBJ2-1, with D unresolved. In DNA form, the CDR3 reads TGCGCCAGCAGCTTGGTGGTCAGGCACCCTGAGCAGTTCTTC. Amino acids: CASSLVVRHPEQFF.